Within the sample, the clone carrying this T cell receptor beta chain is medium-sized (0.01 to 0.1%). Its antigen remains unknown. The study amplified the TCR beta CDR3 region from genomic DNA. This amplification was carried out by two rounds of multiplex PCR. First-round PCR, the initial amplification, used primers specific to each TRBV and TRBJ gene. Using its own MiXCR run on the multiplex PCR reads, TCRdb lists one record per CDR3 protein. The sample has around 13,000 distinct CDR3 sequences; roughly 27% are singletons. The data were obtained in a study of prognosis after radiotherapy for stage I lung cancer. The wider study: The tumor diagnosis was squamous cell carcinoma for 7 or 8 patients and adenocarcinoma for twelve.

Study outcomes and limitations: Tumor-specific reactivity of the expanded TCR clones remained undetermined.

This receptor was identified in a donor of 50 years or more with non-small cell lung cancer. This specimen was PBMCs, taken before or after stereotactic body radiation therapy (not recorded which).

The DNA of the CDR3 is TGTGCCAGCAACTGGGGACCTAATTCACCCCTCCACTTT. Translation gives CASNWGPNSPLHF. The chain uses TRBV6-1 and TRBJ1-6, with TRBD1 as a possible D gene (5 bases). Trimming took off 7 bases at V and 6 bases at J, with 10 bases between the two ends. Germline V gene lookup returns CDR1 MNHNS and CDR2 SASEGT. This CDR3 comprises 13 residues.